This passage covers 7 T cell receptor beta chains from one sample sequenced in a study of blood T cell repertoires in COVID-19. Generated by immunoSEQ multiplex PCR, the TCRdb table keeps only in-frame clones and is missing some. The table has 250,000 to 300,000 clones, approximately 90% seen once. Sequenced: peripheral blood. Receptor source: a man aged 35 to 55 with acute or convalescent COVID-19.

This rearrangement joins TRBV2 to TRBJ1-2, with 9 bases fitting TRBD1. The V and J ends lost 5 bases and 8 bases, in that order; junction bases with no gene match: 6. Germline CDR1 and CDR2: SNHLY and FYNNEI. The CDR3 is 13 amino acids. The CDR3 region is CASSSGTGRGYTF. The CDR3 coding sequence is TGTGCCAGCAGTTCCGGGACAGGGAGAGGCTACACCTTC. Based on the CDR3 plus reference TRBV2 and TRBJ1-2, the full variable domain is EPEVTQTPSHQVTQMGQEVILRCVPISNHLYFYWYRQILGQKVEFLVSFYNNEISEKSEIFDDQFSVERPDGSNFTLKIRSTKLEDSAMYFCASSSGTGRGYTFGSGTRLTVV.

This clone occurred once. The V and J genes are TRBV7-2 and TRBJ1-1; 8 nucleotides line up with TRBD1. CDR3 length equals 16 residues. CDR1 is SGHTA and CDR2 is FQGNSA in the germline V gene. V dropped 3 bases and J dropped 4; count of bases not matched to a gene: 10. The CDR3 region is CASSLGDRGWGTEAFF. For the CDR3, the DNA is TGTGCCAGCAGCTTGGGAGACAGGGGTTGGGGCACTGAAGCTTTCTTT.

The J gene is TRBJ1-4, the V gene TRBV4-2; 10 bases are shared with TRBD1. Germline assignment: CDR1 LGHNA and CDR2 YNFKEQ. V was pared by 4 bases and J by 7 bases, with 3 bases of the junction left unmatched. This CDR3 contains 14 residues. CDR3 sequence reads: CASSPGQGGEKLFF. In nucleotides, the CDR3 is TGTGCCAGCAGCCCCGGACAGGGGGGTGAAAAACTGTTTTTT.

The chain joins TRBV7-8 to TRBJ2-1; the match to TRBD2 covers 10 bases. The germline V gene has CDR1 SGHVS and CDR2 FQNEAQ. The CDR3 extends over 15 amino acids. V lost 4 bases to trimming and J lost 9 bases; unmatched junction nucleotides: 9. This CDR3 is CASSSTSGVSGEQFF. In DNA form, the CDR3 reads TGTGCCAGCAGCTCTACTAGCGGGGTTAGCGGTGAGCAGTTCTTC.

The DNA for the CDR3 is TGTGCCAGCAGCTTAAGGCTAGCTGGCTACGAGCAGTACTTC. Protein product: CASSLRLAGYEQYF. The J gene is TRBJ2-7, the V gene TRBV13; the D gene is possibly TRBD2 (5 bases). CDR1 PRHDT and CDR2 FYEKMQ come from the germline V gene (reference sequence). The V and J ends lost 2 bases and 3 bases respectively, with 11 bases between them. CDR3 length: 14 residues.

The chain carries TRBV7-2 and TRBJ2-7; D unresolved. V was shortened by 1 base and J by 0 bases, with 10 bases between the two germline ends. Germline V lookup: CDR1 SGHTA, CDR2 FQGNSA. This CDR3 is built from 15 residues. CDR3 sequence reads: CASSLGSSLSYEQYF. The CDR3 DNA reads as TGTGCCAGCAGCTTAGGGTCTAGTCTCTCCTACGAGCAGTACTTC.

The chain uses TRBV27 and TRBJ2-7; 7 positions match TRBD1. Germline V gene sequence: CDR1 MNHEY, CDR2 SMNVEV (reference sequence). V trimming: 4 bases; J trimming: 3 bases; junction bases outside the gene matches: 3. This CDR3 is built from 13 residues. Here the CDR3 DNA reads TGTGCCAGCAGTTCTCCAGGGGGCTACGAGCAGTACTTC. Translated: CASSSPGGYEQYF.